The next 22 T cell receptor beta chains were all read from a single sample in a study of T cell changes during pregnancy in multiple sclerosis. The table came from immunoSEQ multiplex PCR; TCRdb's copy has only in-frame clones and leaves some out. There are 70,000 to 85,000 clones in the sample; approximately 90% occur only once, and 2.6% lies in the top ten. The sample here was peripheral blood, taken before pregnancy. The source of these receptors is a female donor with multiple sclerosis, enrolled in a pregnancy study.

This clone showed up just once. Here the CDR3 reads CASSVQGLAGVSSYEQYF. CDR3 DNA sequence: TGTGCCAGCAGTGTACAGGGCCTAGCGGGAGTGAGCTCCTACGAGCAGTACTTC. The chain links TRBV6-1 to TRBJ2-7, with 10 bases identical to TRBD2. J was trimmed by 0 bases and V by 4 bases; bases with no gene match: 12. Germline values: CDR1 MNHNS, CDR2 SASEGT. The CDR3 runs to 18 residues.

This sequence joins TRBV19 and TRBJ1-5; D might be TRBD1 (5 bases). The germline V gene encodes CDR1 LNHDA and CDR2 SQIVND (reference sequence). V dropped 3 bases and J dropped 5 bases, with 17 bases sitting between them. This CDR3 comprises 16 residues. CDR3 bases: TGTGCCAGTAGTATTTCAACAGGAAGGTCCCATCAGCCCCAGCATTTT. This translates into CASSISTGRSHQPQHF.

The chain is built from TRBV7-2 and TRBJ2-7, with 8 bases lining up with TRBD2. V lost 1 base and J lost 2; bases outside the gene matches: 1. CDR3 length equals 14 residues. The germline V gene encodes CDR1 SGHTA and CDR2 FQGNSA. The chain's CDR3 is CASSLVAGTYEQYF. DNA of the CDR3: TGTGCCAGCAGCTTAGTAGCGGGAACCTACGAGCAGTACTTC.

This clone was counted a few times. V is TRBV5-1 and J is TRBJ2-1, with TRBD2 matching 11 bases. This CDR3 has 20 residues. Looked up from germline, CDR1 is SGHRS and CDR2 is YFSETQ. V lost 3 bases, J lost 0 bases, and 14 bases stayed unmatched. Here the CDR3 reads CASSSRPRTSGPSSYNEQFF. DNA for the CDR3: TGCGCCAGCAGCTCGAGACCTAGGACTAGCGGGCCCAGCTCCTACAATGAGCAGTTCTTC.

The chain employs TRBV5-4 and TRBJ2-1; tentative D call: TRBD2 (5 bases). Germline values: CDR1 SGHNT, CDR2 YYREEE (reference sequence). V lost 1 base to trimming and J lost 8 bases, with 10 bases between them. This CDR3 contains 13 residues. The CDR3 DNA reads TGTGCCAGCAGCTTGCGGAGGCAGGATGAGCAGTTCTTC. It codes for CASSLRRQDEQFF.

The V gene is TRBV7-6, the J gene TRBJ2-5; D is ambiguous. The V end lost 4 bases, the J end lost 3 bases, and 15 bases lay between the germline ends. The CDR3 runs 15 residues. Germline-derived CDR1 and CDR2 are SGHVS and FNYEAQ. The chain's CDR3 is CASSSSSHTEETQYF. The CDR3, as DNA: TGTGCCAGCAGCTCCTCAAGTCACACCGAAGAGACCCAGTACTTC.

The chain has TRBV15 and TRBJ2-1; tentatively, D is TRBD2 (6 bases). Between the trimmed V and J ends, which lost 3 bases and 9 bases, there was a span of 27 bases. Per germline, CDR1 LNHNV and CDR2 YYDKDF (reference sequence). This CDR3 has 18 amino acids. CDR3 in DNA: TGTGCCACCAGCAGTGGTCCGGGGCGCGGGAAGCCGCTCGTTGAGCAGTTCTTC. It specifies CATSSGPGRGKPLVEQFF.

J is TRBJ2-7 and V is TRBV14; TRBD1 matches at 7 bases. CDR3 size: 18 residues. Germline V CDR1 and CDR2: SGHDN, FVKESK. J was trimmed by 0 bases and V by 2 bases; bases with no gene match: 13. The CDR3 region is CASSQTGALFGFSYEQYF. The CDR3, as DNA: TGTGCCAGCAGCCAAACAGGGGCCCTGTTTGGTTTCTCCTACGAGCAGTACTTC. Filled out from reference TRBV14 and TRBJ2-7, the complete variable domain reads EAGVTQFPSHSVIEKGQTVTLRCDPISGHDNLYWYRRVMGKEIKFLLHFVKESKQDESGMPNNRFLAERTGGTYSTLKVQPAELEDSGVYFCASSQTGALFGFSYEQYFGPGTRLTVT.

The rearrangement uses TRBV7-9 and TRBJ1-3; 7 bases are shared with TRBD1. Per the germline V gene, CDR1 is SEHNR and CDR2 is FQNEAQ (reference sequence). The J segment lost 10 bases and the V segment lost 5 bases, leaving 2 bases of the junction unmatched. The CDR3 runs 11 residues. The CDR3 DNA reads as TGTGCCAGCAGCCCGGACAGGACCATATATTTT. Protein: CASSPDRTIYF.

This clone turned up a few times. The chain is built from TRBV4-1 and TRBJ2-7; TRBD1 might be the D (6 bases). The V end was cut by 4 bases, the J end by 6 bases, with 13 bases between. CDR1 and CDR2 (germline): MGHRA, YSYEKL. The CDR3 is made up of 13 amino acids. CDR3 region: CASSLPQGTEQYF. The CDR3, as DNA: TGCGCCAGCAGCCTTCCCCAGGGGACCGAGCAGTACTTC.

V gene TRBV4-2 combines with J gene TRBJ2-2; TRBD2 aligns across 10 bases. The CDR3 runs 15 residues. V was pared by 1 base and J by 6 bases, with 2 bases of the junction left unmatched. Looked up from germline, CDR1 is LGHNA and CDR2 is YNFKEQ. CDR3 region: CASSQVAGGSGELFF. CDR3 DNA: TGTGCCAGCAGCCAAGTAGCGGGAGGATCCGGGGAGCTGTTTTTT.

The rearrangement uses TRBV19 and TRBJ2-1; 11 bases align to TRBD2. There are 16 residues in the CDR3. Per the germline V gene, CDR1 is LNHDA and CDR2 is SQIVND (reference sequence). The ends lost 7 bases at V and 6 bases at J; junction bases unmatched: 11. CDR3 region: CASNKLGLAGLNEQFF. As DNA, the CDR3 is TGTGCCAGTAACAAACTAGGACTAGCGGGCCTCAATGAGCAGTTCTTC.

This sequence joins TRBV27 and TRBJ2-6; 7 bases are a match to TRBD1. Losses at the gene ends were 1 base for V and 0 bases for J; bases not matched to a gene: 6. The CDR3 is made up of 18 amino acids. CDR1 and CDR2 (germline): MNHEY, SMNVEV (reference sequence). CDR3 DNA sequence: TGTGCCAGCAGTTTATATCCAGGGGGAATCTCTGGGGCCAACGTCCTGACTTTC. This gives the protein CASSLYPGGISGANVLTF.

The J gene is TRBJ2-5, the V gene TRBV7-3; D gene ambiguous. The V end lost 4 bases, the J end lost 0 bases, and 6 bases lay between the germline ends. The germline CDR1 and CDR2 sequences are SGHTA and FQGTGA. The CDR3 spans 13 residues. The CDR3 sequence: CASSSRYQETQYF. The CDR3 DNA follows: TGTGCCAGCAGCTCTAGGTACCAAGAGACCCAGTACTTC.

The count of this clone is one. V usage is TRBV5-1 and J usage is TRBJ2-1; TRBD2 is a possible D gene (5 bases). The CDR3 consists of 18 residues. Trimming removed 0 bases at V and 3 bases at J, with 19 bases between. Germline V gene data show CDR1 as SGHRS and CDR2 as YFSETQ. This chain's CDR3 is CASSLGLLAGEIYNEQFF. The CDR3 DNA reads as TGCGCCAGCAGCTTGGGCCTTCTTGCGGGCGAGATCTACAATGAGCAGTTCTTC.

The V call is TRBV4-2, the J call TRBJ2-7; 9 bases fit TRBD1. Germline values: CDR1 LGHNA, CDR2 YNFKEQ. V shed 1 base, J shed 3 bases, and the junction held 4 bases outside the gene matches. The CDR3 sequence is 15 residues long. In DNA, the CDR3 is TGTGCCAGCAGCCAAGGGACGGGACAGGGCTACGAGCAGTACTTC. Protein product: CASSQGTGQGYEQYF.

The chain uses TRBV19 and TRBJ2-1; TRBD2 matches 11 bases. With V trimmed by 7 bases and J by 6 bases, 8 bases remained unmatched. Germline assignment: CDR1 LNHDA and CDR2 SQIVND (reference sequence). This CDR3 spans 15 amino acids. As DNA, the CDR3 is TGTGCCAGTAACCCGACTAGCGGGACTTCCAATGAGCAGTTCTTC. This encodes CASNPTSGTSNEQFF.

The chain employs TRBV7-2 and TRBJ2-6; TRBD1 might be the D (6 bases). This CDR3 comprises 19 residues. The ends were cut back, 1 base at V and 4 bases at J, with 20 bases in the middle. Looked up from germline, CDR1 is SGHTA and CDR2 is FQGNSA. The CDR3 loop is CASSLVRGVSFKGANVLTF. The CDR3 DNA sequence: TGTGCCAGCAGCTTAGTCAGGGGCGTTTCGTTTAAGGGGGCCAACGTCCTGACTTTC.

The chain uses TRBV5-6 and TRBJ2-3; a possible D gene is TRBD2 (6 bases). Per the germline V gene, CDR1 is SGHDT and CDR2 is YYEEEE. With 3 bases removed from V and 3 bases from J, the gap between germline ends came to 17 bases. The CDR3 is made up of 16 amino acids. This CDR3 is CASSSAGGPVTDTQYF. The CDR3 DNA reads TGTGCCAGCAGCTCCGCCGGAGGGCCAGTAACAGATACGCAGTATTTT.

The CDR3 nucleotides are TGTGCCATCAGTGAGAGCCTTAGACAGGGTCGCTACACCTTC. As protein: CAISESLRQGRYTF. The chain couples TRBV10-3 to TRBJ1-2; 7 bases are a match to TRBD1. The germline V gene has CDR1 ENHRY and CDR2 SYGVKD. V lost 2 bases, J lost 9 bases, and 9 bases stayed unmatched. The CDR3 extends over 14 amino acids.

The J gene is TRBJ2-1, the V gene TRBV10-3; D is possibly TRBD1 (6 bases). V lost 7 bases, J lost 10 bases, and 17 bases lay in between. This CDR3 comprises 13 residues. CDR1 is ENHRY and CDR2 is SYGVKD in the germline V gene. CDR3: CAITGAVLGEQFF. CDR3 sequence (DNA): TGTGCCATCACAGGGGCAGTCTTGGGGGAGCAGTTCTTC.

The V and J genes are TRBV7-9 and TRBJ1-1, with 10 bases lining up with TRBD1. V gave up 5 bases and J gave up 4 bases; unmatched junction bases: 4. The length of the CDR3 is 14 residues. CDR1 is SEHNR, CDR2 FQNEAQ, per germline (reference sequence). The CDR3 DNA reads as TGTGCCAGCAGCCCGGACAGGGGGTTCACTGAAGCTTTCTTT. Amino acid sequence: CASSPDRGFTEAFF.